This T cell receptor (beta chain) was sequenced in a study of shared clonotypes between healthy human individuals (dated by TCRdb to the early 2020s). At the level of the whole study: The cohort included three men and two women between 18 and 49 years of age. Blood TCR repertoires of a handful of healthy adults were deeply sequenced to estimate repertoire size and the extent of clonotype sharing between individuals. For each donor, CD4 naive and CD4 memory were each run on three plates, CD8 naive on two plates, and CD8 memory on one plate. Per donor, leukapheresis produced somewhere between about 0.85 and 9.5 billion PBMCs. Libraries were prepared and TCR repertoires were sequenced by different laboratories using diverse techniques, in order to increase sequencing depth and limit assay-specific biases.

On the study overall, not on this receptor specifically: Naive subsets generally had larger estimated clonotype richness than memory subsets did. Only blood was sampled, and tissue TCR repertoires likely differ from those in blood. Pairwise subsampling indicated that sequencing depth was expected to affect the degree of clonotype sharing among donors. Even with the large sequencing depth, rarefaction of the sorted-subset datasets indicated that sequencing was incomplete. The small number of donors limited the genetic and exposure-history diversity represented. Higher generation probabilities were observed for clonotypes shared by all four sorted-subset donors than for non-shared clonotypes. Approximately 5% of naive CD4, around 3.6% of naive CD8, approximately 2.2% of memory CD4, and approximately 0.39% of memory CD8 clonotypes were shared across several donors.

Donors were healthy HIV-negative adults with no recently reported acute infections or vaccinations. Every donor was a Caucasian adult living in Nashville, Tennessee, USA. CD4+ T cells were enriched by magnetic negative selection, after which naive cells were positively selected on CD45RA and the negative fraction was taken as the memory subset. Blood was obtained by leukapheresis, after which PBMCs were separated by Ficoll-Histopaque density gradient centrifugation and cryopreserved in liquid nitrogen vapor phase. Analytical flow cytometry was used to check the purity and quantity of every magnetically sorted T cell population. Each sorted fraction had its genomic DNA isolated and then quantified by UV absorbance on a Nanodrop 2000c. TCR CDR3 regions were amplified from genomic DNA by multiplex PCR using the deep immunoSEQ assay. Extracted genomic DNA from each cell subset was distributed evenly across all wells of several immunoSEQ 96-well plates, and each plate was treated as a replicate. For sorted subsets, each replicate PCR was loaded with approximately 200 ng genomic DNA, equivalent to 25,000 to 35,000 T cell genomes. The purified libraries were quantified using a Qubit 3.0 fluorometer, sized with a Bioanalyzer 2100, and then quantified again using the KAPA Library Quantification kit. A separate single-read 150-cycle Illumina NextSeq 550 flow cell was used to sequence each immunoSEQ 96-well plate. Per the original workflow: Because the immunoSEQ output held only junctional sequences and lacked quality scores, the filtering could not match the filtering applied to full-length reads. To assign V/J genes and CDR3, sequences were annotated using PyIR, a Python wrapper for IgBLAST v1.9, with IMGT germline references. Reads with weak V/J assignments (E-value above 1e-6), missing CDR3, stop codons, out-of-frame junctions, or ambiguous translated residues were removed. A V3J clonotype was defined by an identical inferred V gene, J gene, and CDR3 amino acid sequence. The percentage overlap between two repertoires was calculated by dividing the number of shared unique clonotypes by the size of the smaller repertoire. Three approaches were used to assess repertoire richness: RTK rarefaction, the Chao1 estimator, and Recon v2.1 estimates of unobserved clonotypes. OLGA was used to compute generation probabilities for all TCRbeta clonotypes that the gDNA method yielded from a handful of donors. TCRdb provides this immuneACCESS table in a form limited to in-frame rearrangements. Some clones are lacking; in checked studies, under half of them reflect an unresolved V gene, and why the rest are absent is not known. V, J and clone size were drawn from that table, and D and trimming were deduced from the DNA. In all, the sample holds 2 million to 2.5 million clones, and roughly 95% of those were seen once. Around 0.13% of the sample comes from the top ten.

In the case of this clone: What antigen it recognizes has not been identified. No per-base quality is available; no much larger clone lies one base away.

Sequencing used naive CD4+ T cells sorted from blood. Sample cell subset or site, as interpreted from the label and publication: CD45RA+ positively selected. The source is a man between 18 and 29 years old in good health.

This receptor has the CDR3 CASSPAGGGNGYTF. Here is the DNA: TGCGCCAGCAGCCCCGCTGGGGGGGGAAATGGCTACACCTTC. The chain is assembled from TRBV5-1 and TRBJ1-2; possibly the D gene is TRBD1, per 5 matching bases. V is reduced by 4 bases and J by 6 bases, leaving a spacing of 16 bases between them. The CDR3 contains 14 residues, cysteine and phenylalanine counted. The only DNA kept is the CDR3, 42 bases in frame from the first base. CDR1 SGHRS and CDR2 YFSETQ were looked up in the germline V gene.